This T cell receptor beta chain was recovered during a study of blood T cell repertoires in COVID-19. Turning to the study itself: Sample material is recorded as cDNA or gDNA derived from T cells, B-cell-depleted T cells, or PBMCs.

Germline loops: CDR1 LGHDT, CDR2 YNNKEL (reference sequence). This CDR3 has 13 amino acids. Deletions cut 3 bases from V and 9 bases from J, with 12 bases between. Some clones are missing from TCRdb's copy, which holds only in-frame ones; the method was immunoSEQ multiplex PCR. In the table there are about 80,000 clones, roughly 88% of which are singletons. The sequencing sample was made of peripheral blood. The TCR sequence derives from a man in his 70s with acute or convalescent COVID-19. The rearrangement uses TRBV3-1 (or the pseudogene TRBV3-2) and TRBJ2-1; TRBD2 is a possible D gene (5 bases). The CDR3 loop reads CASSQATRVEQFF. DNA of the CDR3: TGTGCCAGCAGCCAGGCAACTAGAGTTGAGCAGTTCTTC.